Presented here are 24 T cell receptor beta chains from one specimen sequenced in a study of immune evolution from preneoplasia to lung adenocarcinoma. Sequencing was performed with immunoSEQ multiplex PCR; in TCRdb, only in-frame clones are kept and a portion is missing. The sample consists of several thousand clones, 70% to 85% of them appearing once. Material: FFPE minimally invasive lung adenocarcinoma tissue. These receptors were taken from a donor older than 65 with lung adenocarcinoma.

V and J are TRBV6-5 and TRBJ1-1; 9 nucleotides agree with TRBD1. CDR3 size: 13 residues. V lost 6 bases to trimming and J lost 3 bases; unmatched junction nucleotides: 2. Germline V CDR1 and CDR2: MNHEY, SVGAGI. As DNA, the CDR3 is TGTGCCAGCAGCGGGACAGGGCACACTGAAGCTTTCTTT. Amino acids: CASSGTGHTEAFF.

This chain joins TRBV11-2 and TRBJ2-7; the match to TRBD1 covers 8 bases. The CDR3 runs to 16 residues. V dropped 7 bases and J dropped 0; count of bases not matched to a gene: 11. Germline loops: CDR1 SGHAT, CDR2 FQNNGV. The DNA of the CDR3 is TGTGCCAGCACCCCGGGACAGGCACTCAGCTCCTACGAGCAGTACTTC. This encodes CASTPGQALSSYEQYF.

The rearrangement uses TRBV19 and TRBJ2-1; possible D gene TRBD2, 6 bases. V shed 9 bases and J shed 4 bases, with 16 bases lying between them. The germline gives CDR1 LNHDA, CDR2 SQIVND (reference sequence). This CDR3 is built from 14 residues. The CDR3 nucleotides are TGTGCCAGCCGAACATTGGACTATTACAATGAGCAGTTCTTC. Translated, it gives CASRTLDYYNEQFF.

The V gene is TRBV10-3, the J gene TRBJ1-2, with no clear D. The V gene lost 6 bases and the J gene lost 0 bases, with 11 bases spanning the gap. CDR3 length: 14 amino acids. Looked up from germline, CDR1 is ENHRY and CDR2 is SYGVKD. CDR3 nucleotide sequence: TGTGCCATCAGGCCCTTCGGGGCTAACTATGGCTACACCTTC. This sequence encodes CAIRPFGANYGYTF.

The V gene is TRBV4-1, the J gene TRBJ1-5, with 10 bases that match TRBD1. Germline assignment: CDR1 MGHRA and CDR2 YSYEKL. J lost 3 bases, V lost 0 bases, and 8 bases had no gene match. This CDR3 region has 18 residues. CDR3: CASSQDREDRGYNQPQHF. The CDR3 nucleotides are TGCGCCAGCAGCCAAGATCGGGAGGACAGGGGGTACAATCAGCCCCAGCATTTT.

This clone was counted only a few times. The V gene is TRBV10-1, the J gene TRBJ2-2; unclear D gene. Germline CDR1 and CDR2: WNHNN and SYGVQD (reference sequence). With 3 bases removed from V and 1 base from J, the gap between germline ends came to 6 bases. This CDR3 comprises 14 residues. CDR3 loop: CASSDNWNTGELFF. The CDR3 nucleotides are TGCGCCAGCAGTGATAACTGGAACACCGGGGAGCTGTTTTTT.

This clone was seen just once. The chain recombines TRBV6-5 with TRBJ2-3, with D uncertain. The germline CDR1 and CDR2 sequences are MNHEY and SVGAGI. Deletions cut 11 bases from V and 1 base from J, with 19 bases between. The CDR3 has 15 amino acids. The CDR3 DNA follows: TGTGCCTCACGGACCTCCCCCGCTCGCACAGATACGCAGTATTTT. Encoded protein: CASRTSPARTDTQYF.

For this clone: The junction departs from the called germline gene at one end, perhaps through a read error. This chain joins TRBV28 and TRBJ1-1; D gene unclear. The germline V gene encodes CDR1 MDHEN and CDR2 SYDVKM. CDR3 length: 10 amino acids. The CDR3: CAIGRVAESF. CDR3 coding DNA: TGTGCCATAGGTCGTGTCGCGGAAAGCTTT.

The V and J genes are TRBV19 and TRBJ2-7; D unclear. With 7 bases removed from V and 7 bases from J, the gap between germline ends came to 5 bases. The length of the CDR3 is 9 residues. The germline V gene has CDR1 LNHDA and CDR2 SQIVND (reference sequence). Here the CDR3 DNA reads TGTGCCAGTAAAACGGAGCAGTACTTC. Its protein is CASKTEQYF.

The chain recombines TRBV6-5 with TRBJ2-7; 7 bases fit TRBD1. CDR3 size: 14 residues. The V segment lost 5 bases and the J segment 0 bases; nucleotides outside the gene matches: 4. In germline, CDR1 is MNHEY, CDR2 SVGAGI. The CDR3 nucleotides read TGTGCCAGCAGTCCTTCAGGGGGCTCCTACGAGCAGTACTTC. Amino acid sequence: CASSPSGGSYEQYF.

The rearrangement joins TRBV21-1 to TRBJ2-2; the tabulated D call, TRBD2, remains unverified against the DNA. TRBV21-1 is a documented pseudogene. The CDR3 consists of 19 residues. CDR3 nucleotide sequence: TGTGCCAGCAGCAAAGATGAAGGGACTAGCGGGAGTTACACCGGGGAGCTGTTTTTT. As protein: CASSKDEGTSGSYTGELFF.

The rearrangement joins TRBV5-1 to TRBJ2-3; D gene unclear. The germline V gene has CDR1 SGHRS and CDR2 YFSETQ. With 4 bases removed from V and 4 bases from J, the gap between germline ends came to 10 bases. The CDR3 length is 13 residues. CDR3 protein: CASSVDGADTQYF. CDR3 DNA: TGCGCCAGCAGCGTCGACGGCGCAGATACGCAGTATTTT.

The chain is built from TRBV10-2 and TRBJ2-5, with TRBD1 matching over 7 bases. The J call could be wrong; TRBJ2-7 is a better fit for the DNA end. The CDR3 is made up of 14 amino acids. Germline V gives CDR1 WSHSY, CDR2 SAAADI. CDR3 sequence (DNA): TGCGCCAGCAGTGCGGGACAGATCTCCTACGAGCAGTACTTC. It yields the protein CASSAGQISYEQYF.

The chain uses TRBV2 and TRBJ2-5; D possibly corresponds to TRBD2 (5 bases). The CDR3 sequence is 15 residues long. With 3 bases removed from V and 1 base from J, the gap between germline ends came to 12 bases. The germline CDR1 and CDR2 sequences are SNHLY and FYNNEI. The CDR3 nucleotides are TGTGCCAGCAGTGACGTGGGGAGCGCCCAAGAGACCCAGTACTTC. This translates into CASSDVGSAQETQYF.

The rearrangement links TRBV4-1 to TRBJ2-7; 7 bases are a match to TRBD1. V shed 2 bases, J shed 3 bases, and the junction held 19 bases outside the gene matches. Looked up from germline, CDR1 is MGHRA and CDR2 is YSYEKL. This CDR3 has 19 amino acids. CDR3 in DNA: TGCGCCAGCAGCCAACTGGCCCCTCCGACAGGGAGCAGATTCTACGAGCAGTACTTC. Translating gives CASSQLAPPTGSRFYEQYF.

Note on this clone: The junction differs from germline at one of its ends, possibly a read error. V gene TRBV5-1 combines with J gene TRBJ2-2, with TRBD2 identical over 8 bases. The germline V gene encodes CDR1 SGHRS and CDR2 YFSETQ. The CDR3 covers 15 residues. The CDR3 reads CASCFSAGGCGELFF. For the CDR3, the DNA is TGCGCCAGCTGCTTCTCCGCGGGAGGTTGCGGGGAGCTGTTTTTT.

The table lists this clone with a few counts. The chain carries TRBV28 and TRBJ2-1; TRBD1 agrees at 10 bases. V lost 2 bases, J lost 7 bases, and 5 bases stayed unmatched. Looked up from germline, CDR1 is MDHEN and CDR2 is SYDVKM. The CDR3 extends over 15 amino acids. The CDR3 here is CASSLEGQGRNEQFF. The CDR3 DNA follows: TGTGCCAGCAGTTTAGAGGGACAGGGGAGGAATGAGCAGTTCTTC.

In this sample, this clone turned up a few times. The V gene is TRBV19, the J gene TRBJ1-2; maybe TRBD1 (5 bases). The ends were cut back, 9 bases at V and 7 bases at J, with 21 bases in the middle. Per the germline V gene, CDR1 is LNHDA and CDR2 is SQIVND (reference sequence). The CDR3 length is 14 residues. DNA for the CDR3: TGTGCCAGCGGTACACGTGGGGGGGATCCTGGCTACACCTTC. It translates to CASGTRGGDPGYTF.

This clone was detected only a few times. This sequence joins TRBV15 and TRBJ2-3, with 10 positions matching TRBD1. The CDR3 is 16 amino acids. J lost 0 bases, V lost 0 bases, and 0 bases had no gene match. In germline, CDR1 is LNHNV, CDR2 YYDKDF (reference sequence). CDR3 protein: CATSREGQGSTDTQYF. Written as DNA, the CDR3 is TGTGCCACCAGCAGAGAGGGACAGGGGAGCACAGATACGCAGTATTTT.

There are a few counts of this clone. This rearrangement joins TRBV18 to TRBJ2-1; 7 bases align to TRBD2. CDR1 and CDR2 (germline): KGHSH, LQKENI. The V gene end was trimmed by 5 bases and the J gene end by 0 bases; junction bases not matched to a gene: 7. The CDR3 contains 16 residues. The CDR3 sequence is CASSSWTSLSYNEQFF. The CDR3 DNA reads TGTGCCAGCTCATCGTGGACTAGTCTCTCCTACAATGAGCAGTTCTTC. The variable domain in full, completed from reference TRBV18 and TRBJ2-1, reads NAGVMQNPRHLVRRRGQEARLRCSPMKGHSHVYWYRQLPEEGLKFMVYLQKENIIDESGMPKERFSAEFPKEGPSILRIQQVVRGDSAAYFCASSSWTSLSYNEQFFGPGTRLTVL.

In this sample, this clone turned up a few times. The CDR3 coding sequence is TGCGCCAGCAGCTTTACAGGAGAGAACACTGAAGCTTTCTTT. This gives the protein CASSFTGENTEAFF. V is TRBV5-1 and J is TRBJ1-1, with D possibly matching TRBD1 (5 bases). The CDR3 runs to 14 residues. V lost 2 bases, J lost 1 base, and 9 bases lay in between. The germline V gene encodes CDR1 SGHRS and CDR2 YFSETQ. The full variable domain, in which reference TRBV5-1 and TRBJ1-1 provide the parts outside the CDR3, is KAGVTQTPRYLIKTRGQQVTLSCSPISGHRSVSWYQQTPGQGLQFLFEYFSETQRNKGNFPGRFSGRQFSNSRSEMNVSTLELGDSALYLCASSFTGENTEAFFGQGTRLTVV.

This chain connects TRBV7-2 to TRBJ2-5; D possibly corresponds to TRBD2 (5 bases). V was cut by 5 bases and J by 5 bases, with 15 bases left in between. This CDR3 has 14 residues. Per the germline V gene, CDR1 is SGHTA and CDR2 is FQGNSA. This CDR3 reads CASSADPGGETQYF. In DNA form, the CDR3 reads TGTGCCAGCAGCGCCGACCCAGGCGGGGAGACCCAGTACTTC.

Only one count was recorded for this clone. This chain joins TRBV6-1 and TRBJ2-2; TRBD2 matches at 11 bases. The CDR3 runs 15 residues. With 6 bases clipped from V and 0 bases from J, the junction kept 0 bases outside the gene matches. Germline CDR1 and CDR2: MNHNS and SASEGT. CDR3 DNA: TGTGCCAGCAGGGGACTAGCGGCGAACACCGGGGAGCTGTTTTTT. Amino acids: CASRGLAANTGELFF.

This sequence joins TRBV2 and TRBJ2-7; TRBD2 might be the D (5 bases). Germline loops: CDR1 SNHLY, CDR2 FYNNEI. This CDR3 has 13 residues. The V gene lost 8 bases and the J gene lost 2 bases, with 13 bases spanning the gap. DNA of the CDR3: TGTGCCAGCTCGGGTCTAGCCGCCTACGAGCAGTACTTC. It specifies CASSGLAAYEQYF.